The 27 T cell receptor beta chains given below trace back to one sample, sequenced in a study of OX40 agonist ivuxolimab in advanced cancers. Method: immunoSEQ multiplex PCR; TCRdb's copy keeps in-frame clones and lacks some. The table has some 150,000 clones, just over 90% seen once. Here the sequenced sample was CD4+ or CD8+ T cells sorted from blood, taken in a trial of the OX40 agonist ivuxolimab. The receptor source for this set is an adult with an advanced solid tumor such as melanoma, head and neck, liver or kidney cancer.

The chain employs TRBV5-4 and TRBJ1-6, with unresolved D. Germline loops: CDR1 SGHNT, CDR2 YYREEE (reference sequence). The length of the CDR3 is 14 residues. The ends were cut back, 1 base at V and 7 bases at J, with 9 bases in the middle. CDR3 sequence reads: CASSLRAANSPLHF. CDR3 bases: TGTGCCAGCAGCTTGAGGGCCGCAAATTCACCCCTCCACTTT.

The count of this clone is one. J is TRBJ1-1 and V is TRBV6-6; D is possibly TRBD1 (5 bases). V lost 4 bases, J lost 1 base, and 16 bases lay in between. The CDR3 covers 16 residues. Germline CDR1 MNHNY, CDR2 SVGAGI (reference sequence). This CDR3 is CASSSYRQHSNTEAFF. The CDR3 DNA reads TGTGCCAGCAGTTCCTATCGACAGCATTCGAACACTGAAGCTTTCTTT.

The V gene is TRBV7-9, the J gene TRBJ2-2, with 7 bases matching TRBD1. Germline loops: CDR1 SEHNR, CDR2 FQNEAQ (reference sequence). Losses at the gene ends were 5 bases for V and 0 bases for J; bases not matched to a gene: 6. The CDR3 extends over 16 amino acids. CDR3 residues: CASSPDRVANTGELFF. CDR3 sequence (DNA): TGTGCCAGCAGCCCAGACAGGGTCGCGAACACCGGGGAGCTGTTTTTT.

A few counts support this clone. This chain connects TRBV7-9 to TRBJ1-2; D gene unclear. V dropped 5 bases and J dropped 6 bases, with 4 bases sitting between them. Germline CDR1 and CDR2: SEHNR and FQNEAQ (reference sequence). The CDR3 has 10 amino acids. As DNA, the CDR3 is TGTGCCAGCAGCCCCGATGGCTACACCTTC. This codes for CASSPDGYTF.

The chain is built from TRBV11-2 and TRBJ2-7; 7 bases agree with TRBD2. The germline gives CDR1 SGHAT, CDR2 FQNNGV. This CDR3 spans 15 amino acids. V lost 7 bases and J lost 3; bases outside the gene matches: 12. The CDR3 DNA is TGTGCCAGCACCCTAATGGGGGGGTCTTTCTACGAGCAGTACTTC. Translated, it gives CASTLMGGSFYEQYF.

V is TRBV19 and J is TRBJ2-5, with 7 positions matching TRBD1. Germline lookup yields CDR1 LNHDA and CDR2 SQIVND (reference sequence). The CDR3 consists of 14 residues. J was trimmed by 5 bases and V by 5 bases; bases with no gene match: 8. CDR3 residues: CASSVDRVTETQYF. CDR3 in DNA: TGTGCCAGTAGTGTCGACAGGGTAACTGAGACCCAGTACTTC.

The CDR3 spells CASSADGALNSPLHF. The CDR3 coding sequence is TGTGCCAGCAGCGCGGACGGGGCTTTAAATTCACCCCTCCACTTT. The rearrangement links TRBV5-6 to TRBJ1-6; weak D call: TRBD1 (5 bases). V was clipped by 4 bases and J by 7 bases, with 15 bases between them. The CDR3 has 15 amino acids. CDR1 is SGHDT, CDR2 YYEEEE, per germline.

The sample holds a few counts of this clone. The chain carries TRBV5-4 and TRBJ1-1; D not resolved. This CDR3 is built from 12 residues. The germline CDR1 and CDR2 sequences are SGHNT and YYREEE (reference sequence). Trimming left V 0 bases short and J 4 bases short, with 4 bases between. The CDR3 reads CASSLGLTEAFF. CDR3 DNA: TGTGCCAGCAGCTTGGGCCTCACTGAAGCTTTCTTT.

The chain uses TRBV27 and TRBJ2-3; D may be TRBD2 (7 bases). The CDR3 consists of 18 residues. From germline, CDR1 is MNHEY and CDR2 SMNVEV (reference sequence). The V and J ends lost 3 bases and 2 bases respectively, with 21 bases between them. CDR3: CASSFLPSGAGATDTQYF. The CDR3 DNA reads TGTGCCAGCAGTTTCCTACCCTCGGGGGCGGGAGCCACAGATACGCAGTATTTT.

This rearrangement joins TRBV29-1 to TRBJ1-2; 8 bases fit TRBD1. CDR3 length: 13 residues. Trimming cost V 5 bases and J 2 bases; bases outside gene matches: 4. Germline CDR1 and CDR2: SQVTM and ANQGSEA. The CDR3 sequence is CSVLDRGNYGYTF. As DNA, the CDR3 is TGCAGCGTTCTTGACAGGGGAAACTATGGCTACACCTTC.

The rearrangement uses TRBV7-2 and TRBJ1-1, with 7 nucleotides matching TRBD1. CDR1 SGHTA and CDR2 FQGNSA come from the germline V gene. Unmatched junction bases numbered 7, after V lost 5 bases and J lost 10 bases. There are 12 residues in the CDR3. The CDR3 region has the DNA TGTGCCAGCAGCCCCCCGGGACAGCGAGCTTTCTTT. Amino acids: CASSPPGQRAFF. Combining the CDR3 with reference TRBV7-2 and TRBJ1-1 gives the whole variable domain GAGVSQSPSNKVTEKGKDVELRCDPISGHTALYWYRQSLGQGLEFLIYFQGNSAPDKSGLPSDRFSAERTGGSVSTLTIQRTQQEDSAVYLCASSPPGQRAFFGQGTRLTVV.

This clone showed up just once. The chain recombines TRBV5-4 with TRBJ1-3; 7 bases are a match to TRBD1. There are 17 residues in the CDR3. Germline V gene sequence: CDR1 SGHNT, CDR2 YYREEE (reference sequence). V lost 4 bases to trimming and J lost 0 bases; unmatched junction nucleotides: 10. CDR3 region: CASSRSPQGNSGNTIYF. For the CDR3, the DNA is TGTGCCAGCAGCCGTTCACCACAGGGGAACTCTGGAAACACCATATATTTT.

This clone was seen a handful of times. The V and J genes are TRBV2 and TRBJ1-6, with 7 bases identical to TRBD1. V gave up 6 bases and J gave up 6 bases; unmatched junction bases: 5. CDR1 is SNHLY, CDR2 FYNNEI, per germline. The CDR3 contains 14 residues. This CDR3 is CASRTDRLNSPLHF. CDR3 DNA: TGTGCCAGCAGGACGGACAGGCTTAATTCACCCCTCCACTTT.

This clone appeared a few times. V and J are TRBV4-1 and TRBJ2-5; 8 positions match TRBD2. Unmatched junction bases numbered 4, after V lost 0 bases and J lost 1 base. The CDR3 extends over 16 amino acids. The germline CDR1 and CDR2 sequences are MGHRA and YSYEKL. CDR3 sequence reads: CASSQDLAGPQETQYF. The CDR3 DNA reads TGCGCCAGCAGCCAAGACCTAGCGGGTCCCCAAGAGACCCAGTACTTC.

The rearrangement links TRBV5-1 to TRBJ2-3; no firm D call. V was clipped by 0 bases and J by 2 bases, with 10 bases between them. The CDR3 loop spans 15 amino acids. In germline, CDR1 is SGHRS, CDR2 YFSETQ. Written as DNA, the CDR3 is TGCGCCAGCAGCTTGGAAGGATCCCCCACAGATACGCAGTATTTT. This translates into CASSLEGSPTDTQYF.

The V gene is TRBV7-3, the J gene TRBJ2-3; TRBD2 is a possible D gene (5 bases). V lost 2 bases to trimming and J lost 1 base, with 7 bases between them. CDR1 SGHTA and CDR2 FQGTGA come from the germline V gene. The CDR3 has 14 amino acids. The DNA for the CDR3 is TGTGCCAGCAGCTTAGGGAGCGGCACAGATACGCAGTATTTT. Amino acids: CASSLGSGTDTQYF. Full variable domain (rest looked up from reference TRBV7-3 and TRBJ2-3): GAGVSQTPSNKVTEKGKYVELRCDPISGHTALYWYRQSLGQGPEFLIYFQGTGAADDSGLPNDRFFAVRPEGSVSTLKIQRTERGDSAVYLCASSLGSGTDTQYFGPGTRLTVL.

The chain recombines TRBV28 with TRBJ1-2; the D is unclear. The V gene's germline CDR1 is MDHEN and CDR2 SYDVKM. The CDR3 has 13 residues. V was shortened by 3 bases and J by 12 bases, with 17 bases between the two germline ends. CDR3: CASSLRRLSLNTF. The CDR3 nucleotides read TGTGCCAGCAGTTTGAGGCGCCTCAGTTTAAACACCTTC.

This clone was recorded once. The chain employs TRBV4-3 and TRBJ1-1, with a tentative D call TRBD1 (5 bases). Looked up from germline, CDR1 is LGHNA and CDR2 is YSLEER. Trimming stripped 8 bases from V and 4 bases from J, with 14 bases between. This CDR3 is 13 amino acids long. The CDR3: CASSGQGRTEAFF. DNA of the CDR3: TGCGCCAGCTCAGGGCAGGGACGCACTGAAGCTTTCTTT.

The V and J genes are TRBV28 and TRBJ1-1; D call uncertain. V lost 5 bases and J 9 bases, leaving 1 base between the germline ends. In germline, CDR1 is MDHEN, CDR2 SYDVKM. There are 8 residues in the CDR3. This chain's CDR3 is CASSQAFF. In DNA form, the CDR3 reads TGTGCCAGCAGTCAAGCTTTCTTT.

The CDR3 DNA follows: TGTGCCAGCAGCTCCCAGACAGGGGCCTTCTATGGCTACACCTTC. Translation gives CASSSQTGAFYGYTF. The rearrangement joins TRBV9 to TRBJ1-2; 8 bases align to TRBD1. Losses at the gene ends were 4 bases for V and 4 bases for J; bases not matched to a gene: 9. CDR3 length: 15 amino acids. In germline, CDR1 is SGDLS, CDR2 YYNGEE.

This chain connects TRBV11-3 to TRBJ1-3; D is possibly TRBD1 (5 bases). CDR3 length equals 14 residues. From germline, CDR1 is SGHNT and CDR2 YENEEA. With 5 bases removed from V and 2 bases from J, the gap between germline ends came to 10 bases. The CDR3 protein is CASSPGTAGNTIYF. DNA for the CDR3: TGTGCCAGCAGCCCTGGGACCGCTGGAAACACCATATATTTT.

The genes are TRBV7-2 and TRBJ1-5, with a tentative D call TRBD1 (5 bases). Germline V CDR1 and CDR2: SGHTA, FQGNSA. The CDR3 is made up of 16 amino acids. V lost 2 bases and J 5 bases, leaving 16 bases between the germline ends. In DNA form, the CDR3 reads TGTGCCAGCAGCTTATTTCCCATCGGAGGGGATCAGCCCCAGCATTTT. Its protein product is CASSLFPIGGDQPQHF.

The chain uses TRBV5-1 and TRBJ2-7, with D unresolved. CDR1 and CDR2 (germline): SGHRS, YFSETQ. This CDR3 spans 14 amino acids. Trimming shortened V by 1 base and J by 0 bases, and 8 bases separated the two germline ends. CDR3 nucleotides: TGCGCCAGCAGCTTGATGCTGGGCTCCTACGAGCAGTACTTC. Its protein is CASSLMLGSYEQYF.

The chain recombines TRBV19 with TRBJ1-1; D is ambiguous. Germline CDR1 LNHDA, CDR2 SQIVND (reference sequence). This CDR3 contains 12 residues. Trimming took 4 bases from V and 6 from J, leaving 9 bases between them. CDR3 sequence: CASSRTTAEAFF. CDR3 bases: TGTGCCAGTAGTAGGACGACGGCTGAAGCTTTCTTT. Full variable domain (outside the CDR3, taken from reference TRBV19 and TRBJ1-1): DGGITQSPKYLFRKEGQNVTLSCEQNLNHDAMYWYRQDPGQGLRLIYYSQIVNDFQKGDIAEGYSVSREKKESFPLTVTSAQKNPTAFYLCASSRTTAEAFFGQGTRLTVV.

The chain combines TRBV5-1 with TRBJ1-1; possible D gene TRBD1, 6 bases. The CDR3 has 15 amino acids. Trimming shortened V by 4 bases and J by 5 bases, and 18 bases separated the two germline ends. From germline, CDR1 is SGHRS and CDR2 YFSETQ. The CDR3 nucleotides are TGCGCCAGCAGCCGCGTCGAGGGGGTGAGGACTGAAGCTTTCTTT. Protein sequence: CASSRVEGVRTEAFF.

The chain links TRBV12-5 to TRBJ1-3, with 7 bases fitting TRBD1. With 6 bases clipped from V and 2 bases from J, the junction kept 7 bases outside the gene matches. The CDR3 length is 15 residues. Looked up from germline, CDR1 is LGHNT and CDR2 is FRNRAP. CDR3 sequence: CASGITGVAGNTIYF. DNA for the CDR3: TGTGCTAGTGGCATTACAGGGGTAGCTGGAAACACCATATATTTT.

This chain joins TRBV7-2 and TRBJ1-2; no firm D call. This CDR3 has 13 residues. Deletions cut 4 bases from V and 7 bases from J, with 13 bases between. Germline V gene data show CDR1 as SGHTA and CDR2 as FQGNSA. The CDR3 region has the DNA TGTGCCAGCAGCTCCCCCATCGGGGTTGGCTACACCTTC. Encoded protein: CASSSPIGVGYTF. Together with reference TRBV7-2 and TRBJ1-2, the CDR3 gives the full variable domain: GAGVSQSPSNKVTEKGKDVELRCDPISGHTALYWYRQSLGQGLEFLIYFQGNSAPDKSGLPSDRFSAERTGGSVSTLTIQRTQQEDSAVYLCASSSPIGVGYTFGSGTRLTVV.